The 7 T cell receptor beta chains below all came from one sample that was sequenced in a study of neurological immune-mediated disorders. MiXCR, run by TCRdb on the 5' RACE reads, gives a single entry per CDR3 protein. The sample holds under 60,000 distinct CDR3 sequences, over 20% seen once. Sequenced input: PBMCs. The receptors here all came from a woman between 70 and 85 years old in good health.

Many counts were recorded for this clonotype. The V gene is TRBV20-1, the J gene TRBJ2-3, with TRBD1 as a possible D gene (6 bases). CDR3 length: 12 amino acids. Deletions cut 5 bases from V and 3 bases from J, with 9 bases between. The germline CDR1 and CDR2 sequences are DFQATT and SNEGSKA (reference sequence). In DNA, the CDR3 is TGCAGTGCTCATAGGGGGACAGATACGCAGTATTTT. Encoded protein: CSAHRGTDTQYF.

The chain has TRBV20-1 and TRBJ1-6; maybe TRBD1 (5 bases). Germline CDR1 is DFQATT and CDR2 is SNEGSKA (reference sequence). The length of the CDR3 is 14 residues. Trimming took off 5 bases at V and 6 bases at J, with 14 bases between the two ends. The DNA of the CDR3 is TGCAGTGCTGGACACCGGGAGCCTAATTCACCCCTCCACTTT. It codes for CSAGHREPNSPLHF.

This clonotype was seen many times. The V gene is TRBV5-1, the J gene TRBJ1-4; 7 nucleotides agree with TRBD1. Germline V gene lookup returns CDR1 SGHRS and CDR2 YFSETQ. The trim removed 2 bases at V and 6 bases at J, leaving 7 bases unmatched. The CDR3 has 15 amino acids. The CDR3 is CASSLTRGWDEKLFF. The CDR3 bases are TGCGCCAGCAGCTTAACCAGGGGGTGGGATGAAAAACTGTTTTTT.

This clonotype was counted many times. The J gene is TRBJ2-1, the V gene TRBV20-1; 8 bases map to TRBD1. J gave up 8 bases and V 4 bases, and 10 bases lay outside the gene matches. CDR1 and CDR2 from the germline V gene are DFQATT and SNEGSKA (reference sequence). The CDR3 extends over 14 amino acids. The CDR3 DNA is TGCAGTGCTATTCGCGGGACAGGAGGGGATGAGCAGTTCTTC. Amino acids: CSAIRGTGGDEQFF.

This clonotype occurred many times. This rearrangement joins TRBV6-5 to TRBJ1-2; no clear D gene. The ends were cut back, 7 bases at V and 4 bases at J, with 16 bases in the middle. Germline loops: CDR1 MNHEY, CDR2 SVGAGI. This CDR3 contains 14 residues. As DNA, the CDR3 is TGTGCCAGCACCCCGGCAGGAGGTGTCTATGGCTACACCTTC. It codes for CASTPAGGVYGYTF.

This clonotype was recorded at least ten times. The chain combines TRBV3-1 with TRBJ1-4; D unclear. The CDR3 is 14 amino acids. Germline lookup yields CDR1 LGHDT and CDR2 YNNKEL (reference sequence). Trimming took 4 bases from V and 4 from J, leaving 10 bases between them. The CDR3 region has the DNA TGTGCCAGCAGCCGTAACCGGTTTAATGAAAAACTGTTTTTT. This translates into CASSRNRFNEKLFF. Using reference TRBV3-1 and TRBJ1-4 for the parts outside the CDR3, the full variable domain is DTAVSQTPKYLVTQMGNDKSIKCEQNLGHDTMYWYKQDSKKFLKIMFSYNNKELIINETVPNRFSPKSPDKAHLNLHINSLELGDSAVYFCASSRNRFNEKLFFGSGTQLSVL.

This chain uses TRBV20-1 with TRBJ2-1; 9 nucleotides agree with TRBD2. This CDR3 contains 15 residues. Germline values: CDR1 DFQATT, CDR2 SNEGSKA (reference sequence). V dropped 2 bases and J dropped 3; count of bases not matched to a gene: 5. The CDR3 here is CSARILAGDYNEQFF. The CDR3 nucleotides read TGCAGTGCTAGAATACTAGCGGGCGACTACAATGAGCAGTTCTTC.